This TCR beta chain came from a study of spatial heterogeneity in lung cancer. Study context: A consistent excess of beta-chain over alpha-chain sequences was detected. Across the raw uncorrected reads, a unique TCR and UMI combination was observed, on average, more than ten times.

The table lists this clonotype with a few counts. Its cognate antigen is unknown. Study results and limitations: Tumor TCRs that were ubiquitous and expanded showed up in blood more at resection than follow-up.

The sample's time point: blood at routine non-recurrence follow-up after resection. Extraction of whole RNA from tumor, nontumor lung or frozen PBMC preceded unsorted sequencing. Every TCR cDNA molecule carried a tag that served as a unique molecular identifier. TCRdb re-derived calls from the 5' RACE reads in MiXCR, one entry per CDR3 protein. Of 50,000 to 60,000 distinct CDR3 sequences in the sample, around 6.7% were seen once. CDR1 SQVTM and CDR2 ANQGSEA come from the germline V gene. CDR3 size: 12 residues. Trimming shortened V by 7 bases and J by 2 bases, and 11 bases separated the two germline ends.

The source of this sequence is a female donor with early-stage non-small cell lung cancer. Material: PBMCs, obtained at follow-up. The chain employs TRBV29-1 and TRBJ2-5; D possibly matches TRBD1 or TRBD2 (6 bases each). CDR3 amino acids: CSARRGQETQYF. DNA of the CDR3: TGCAGCGCCAGGAGGGGGCAAGAGACCCAGTACTTC.